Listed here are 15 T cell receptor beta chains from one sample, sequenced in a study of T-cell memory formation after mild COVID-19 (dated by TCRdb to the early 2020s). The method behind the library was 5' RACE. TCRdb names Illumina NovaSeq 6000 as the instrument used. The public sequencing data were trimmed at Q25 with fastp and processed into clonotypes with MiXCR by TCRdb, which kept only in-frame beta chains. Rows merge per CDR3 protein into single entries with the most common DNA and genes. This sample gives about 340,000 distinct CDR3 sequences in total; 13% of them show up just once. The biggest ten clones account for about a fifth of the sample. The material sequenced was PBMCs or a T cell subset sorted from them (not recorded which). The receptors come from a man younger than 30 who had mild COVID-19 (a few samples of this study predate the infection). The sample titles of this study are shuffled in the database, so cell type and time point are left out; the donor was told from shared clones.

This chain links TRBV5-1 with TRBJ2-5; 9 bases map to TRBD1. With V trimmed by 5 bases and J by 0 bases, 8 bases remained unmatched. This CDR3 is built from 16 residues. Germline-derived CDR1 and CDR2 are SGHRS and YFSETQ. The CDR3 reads CASRGTGRGYQETQYF. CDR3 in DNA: TGCGCCAGCAGGGGGACAGGGCGAGGATACCAAGAGACCCAGTACTTC.

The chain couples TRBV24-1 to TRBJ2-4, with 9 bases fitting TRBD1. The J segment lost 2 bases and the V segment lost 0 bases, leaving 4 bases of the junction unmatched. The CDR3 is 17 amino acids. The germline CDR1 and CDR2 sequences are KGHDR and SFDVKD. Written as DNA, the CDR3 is TGTGCCACCAGTGATTTGTCAAACAGGGGGCCCAAAAACATTCAGTACTTC. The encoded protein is CATSDLSNRGPKNIQYF.

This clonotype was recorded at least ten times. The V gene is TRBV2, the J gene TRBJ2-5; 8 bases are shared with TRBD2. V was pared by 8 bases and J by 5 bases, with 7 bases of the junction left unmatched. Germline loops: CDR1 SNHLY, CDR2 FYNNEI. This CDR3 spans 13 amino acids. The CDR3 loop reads CASGDSGAETQYF. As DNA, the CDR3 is TGTGCCAGCGGAGATAGCGGGGCGGAGACCCAGTACTTC.

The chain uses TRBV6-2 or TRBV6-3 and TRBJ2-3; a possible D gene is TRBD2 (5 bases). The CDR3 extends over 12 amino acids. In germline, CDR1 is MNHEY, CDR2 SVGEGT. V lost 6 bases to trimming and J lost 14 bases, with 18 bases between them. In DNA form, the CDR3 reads TGTGCCAGCAGATCCACCGGGATTACCTCGTATTTT. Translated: CASRSTGITSYF.

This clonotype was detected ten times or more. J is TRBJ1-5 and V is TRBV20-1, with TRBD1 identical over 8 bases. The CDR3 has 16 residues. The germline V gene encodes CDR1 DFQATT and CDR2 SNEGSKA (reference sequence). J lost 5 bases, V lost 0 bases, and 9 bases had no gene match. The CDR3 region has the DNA TGCAGTGCTAGAGATCTGAACGGACAGGGACATCAGCCCCAGCATTTT. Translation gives CSARDLNGQGHQPQHF.

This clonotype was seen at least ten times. The CDR3 sequence is CASSLYRGTEAFF. DNA for the CDR3: TGTGCCAGCAGTTTGTACAGGGGCACTGAAGCTTTCTTT. This chain links TRBV6-5 with TRBJ1-1, with TRBD1 matching over 7 bases. Trimming took 4 bases from V and 4 from J; bases not matched to a gene: 3. CDR3 length: 13 residues. From germline, CDR1 is MNHEY and CDR2 SVGAGI.

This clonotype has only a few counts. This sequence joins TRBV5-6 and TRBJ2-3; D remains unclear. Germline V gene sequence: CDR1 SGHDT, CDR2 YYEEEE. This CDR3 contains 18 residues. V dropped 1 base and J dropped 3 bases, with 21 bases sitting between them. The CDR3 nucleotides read TGTGCCAGCAGCTTGTTGGCGCTCAGTCCAAAGTCGACAGATACGCAGTATTTT. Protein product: CASSLLALSPKSTDTQYF. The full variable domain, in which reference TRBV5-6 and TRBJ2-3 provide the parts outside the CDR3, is DAGVTQSPTHLIKTRGQQVTLRCSPKSGHDTVSWYQQALGQGPQFIFQYYEEEERQRGNFPDRFSGHQFPNYSSELNVNALLLGDSALYLCASSLLALSPKSTDTQYFGPGTRLTVL.

Written as DNA, the CDR3 is TGTGCCAGCAGCTCCGACAGGGCCTGGAACGAAAAACTGTTTTTT. Its protein product is CASSSDRAWNEKLFF. The rearrangement links TRBV7-2 to TRBJ1-4; the match to TRBD1 covers 7 bases. The J segment lost 8 bases and the V segment lost 4 bases, leaving 10 bases of the junction unmatched. Germline CDR1 reads SGHTA; CDR2 reads FQGNSA. The CDR3 is made up of 15 amino acids.

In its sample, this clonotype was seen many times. The CDR3 DNA follows: TGTGCCAGCAGCGTACGAGCGGAAACAAACACCGGGGAGCTGTTTTTT. Protein product: CASSVRAETNTGELFF. The chain uses TRBV21-1 and TRBJ2-2; the D segment call TRBD2 is taken from the table without a DNA check. TRBV21-1 is tagged as a pseudogene. The CDR3 contains 16 residues.

The chain's CDR3 is CAAKQGPDTQYF. CDR3 bases: TGTGCCGCAAAACAGGGTCCAGATACGCAGTATTTT. This sequence joins TRBV10-3 and TRBJ2-3; possible D gene TRBD1, 6 bases. Germline values: CDR1 ENHRY, CDR2 SYGVKD. Deletions cut 11 bases from V and 4 bases from J, with 13 bases between. This CDR3 has 12 amino acids.

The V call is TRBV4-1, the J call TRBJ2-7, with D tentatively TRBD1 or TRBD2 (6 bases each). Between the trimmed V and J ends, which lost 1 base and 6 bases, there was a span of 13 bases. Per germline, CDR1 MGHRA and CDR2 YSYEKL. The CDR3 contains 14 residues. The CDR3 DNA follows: TGCGCCAGCAGCCAAGTGGAGGGGGACACCGAGCAGTACTTC. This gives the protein CASSQVEGDTEQYF.

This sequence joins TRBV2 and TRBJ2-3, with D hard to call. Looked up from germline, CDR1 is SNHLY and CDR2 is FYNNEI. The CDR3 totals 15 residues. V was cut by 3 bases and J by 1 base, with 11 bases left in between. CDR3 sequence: CASSERGPRTDTQYF. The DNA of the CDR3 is TGTGCCAGCAGTGAGCGTGGGCCCCGCACAGATACGCAGTATTTT.

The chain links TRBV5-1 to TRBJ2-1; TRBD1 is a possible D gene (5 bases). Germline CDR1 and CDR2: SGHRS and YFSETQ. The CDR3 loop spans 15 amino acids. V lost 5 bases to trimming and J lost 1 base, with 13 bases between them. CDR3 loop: CASRDFTGSYNEQFF. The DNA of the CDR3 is TGCGCCAGCAGAGATTTCACAGGTTCCTACAATGAGCAGTTCTTC.

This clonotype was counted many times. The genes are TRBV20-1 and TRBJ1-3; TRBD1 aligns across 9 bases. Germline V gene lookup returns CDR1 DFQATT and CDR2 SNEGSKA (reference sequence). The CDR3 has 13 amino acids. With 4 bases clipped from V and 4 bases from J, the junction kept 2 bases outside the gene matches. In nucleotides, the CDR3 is TGCAGTGCTACACAGGGGGCAGGAAACACCATATATTTT. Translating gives CSATQGAGNTIYF.

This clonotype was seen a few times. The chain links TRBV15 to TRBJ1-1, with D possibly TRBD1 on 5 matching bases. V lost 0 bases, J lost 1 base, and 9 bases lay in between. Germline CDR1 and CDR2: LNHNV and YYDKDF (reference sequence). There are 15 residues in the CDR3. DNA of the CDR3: TGTGCCACCAGCAGAGACCCGGGGGGGAACACTGAAGCTTTCTTT. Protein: CATSRDPGGNTEAFF.